The source of this T cell receptor beta chain is a study of blood T cell repertoires in COVID-19 (dated by TCRdb to the early 2020s). As for the study more broadly: Collaborator samples came from the United States, Italy and Spain and covered acute and convalescent phases of COVID-19. The prospective study material was composed of cDNA or gDNA derived from T cells, B-cell-depleted T cells, or PBMCs. The dataset comprised deeply sampled blood TCRbeta repertoires from subjects exposed to, actively infected with, or recovered from COVID-19. The repertoires were released in a freely available public database meant as a resource for research on the immune response to SARS-CoV-2. The samples were drawn from the first 160 participants of the ongoing ImmuneRACE study and from some 1,300 subjects provided by 6 global collaborators. Nearly every sample came with metadata listing a de-identified subject ID, COVID-19 status, age in years and sex. Where HLA class I and class II types were available, the types were taken from metadata supplied by the sample provider, not from assay-based typing. Overall results and qualifications from the work: How much clinical and demographic metadata was included differed by source and by participant, and the metadata was provided uncurated.

The collaborating institutions used their own protocols to collect whole blood in K2EDTA tubes. For TCRbeta analysis, collaborators shipped samples as frozen whole blood, isolated PBMCs, or DNA extracted from either of those sample types. Points on this clone: Its antigen has not been determined. Qualities for individual bases were not recorded, and no much larger clone is one base off.

For CDR1 and CDR2, the germline V gene lists KGHDR and SFDVKD. V is pared back by 3 bases and J by 0 bases, with 7 bases lying between the germline termini. The CDR3 measures 14 amino acids from cysteine to phenylalanine. Just CDR3 DNA is preserved here, 42 bases in frame from base 1. TCRbeta CDR3 regions were amplified from genomic DNA by means of the immunoSEQ Assay, a bias-controlled multiplex PCR. In the authors' own workflow: The number of nucleated cells in each sample was estimated by amplification of reference gene primers within the assay. Sequence reads were collapsed and filtered to measure the absolute abundance of every unique TCRbeta CDR3 rearrangement. Productive Simpson clonality was computed per sample as the square root of Simpson's diversity index over productive rearrangements. TCRdb took over this immuneACCESS table, retaining in-frame rearrangements with V and J assigned. Such tables are incomplete; in checked studies, under half of the missing clones stem from an unresolved V gene, and the remainder is unexplained. V and J calls plus clone size are reproduced from that table; the DNA served to infer D and trimming. The sample records 100,000 to 130,000 clones, about 85% of which are singletons. The top ten clonotypes cover 4% to 4.5% of the sample.

This receptor was identified in a woman between 65 and 79 years old with acute or convalescent COVID-19. The rearrangement joined TRBV24-1 to TRBJ1-2; the D gene is perhaps TRBD1, from 5 matching bases. Sequenced: peripheral blood. The CDR3 in this case is CATSDETANYGYTF. In nucleotide form, the sequence is TGTGCCACCAGTGATGAGACAGCTAACTATGGCTACACCTTC.